This T cell receptor beta chain is drawn from a study of blood T cell repertoires in COVID-19. Across the whole study: Italy, Spain and the United States were the sources of the convalescent and acute COVID-19 samples. T cells, B-cell-depleted T cells, or PBMCs provided the cDNA or gDNA that served as material.

After removal of 6 bases from V and 3 bases from J, the junction contained 3 bases not matched to a gene. This CDR3 is built from 13 residues. CDR1 and CDR2 (germline): SGHNT, YENEEA. Original analysis: Scientists estimated how many nucleated cells there were by amplifying reference gene primers. Sequenced by immunoSEQ multiplex PCR; TCRdb stores in-frame clones only, minus some. That table gives V, J and clone size, and the DNA gave D and trimming. This table has 450,000 or so clones, approximately 90% appearing once. Seattle's enrolled individuals joined amid active infection and were then monitored longitudinally.

The J gene is TRBJ2-7, the V gene TRBV11-3; TRBD1 agrees at 9 bases. This TCR was recovered from a man aged 18 to 29 with COVID-19, enrolled during active disease. Sequencing was performed on peripheral blood. CDR3 sequence reads: CASSRDRDYEQYF. In DNA form, the CDR3 reads TGTGCCAGCAGTCGGGACAGGGACTACGAGCAGTACTTC.